The entry that follows covers one TCR beta chain sequence. Antigen unknown. Germline lookup yields CDR1 ENHRY and CDR2 SYGVKD. The CDR3 has 17 residues. V was pared by 4 bases and J by 2 bases, with 21 bases between. The data derive from a study of beta chain features in type 1 diabetes. In the study overall: Examination of sorted cells across all samples involved about 99 million cells. Study conclusions and caveats: Using cDNA template may skew counts toward highly expressing activated cells. A moderate, significant TCRB CDR3 shortening appeared in type 1 diabetes across four CD4+ subsets.

The isolated RNA, all of it, was reverse transcribed, so expressed TCRB transcripts were what got sequenced. Generated by immunoSEQ multiplex PCR, the TCRdb table keeps only in-frame clones and is missing some. The sample has 810,000 or so clones, roughly a sixth seen once. The sequencing input was naive CD4+ T cells from blood. The chain recombines TRBV10-3 with TRBJ2-7; D is unresolved. The TCR originated in a woman aged 18-29 years in good health. Written as DNA, the CDR3 is TGTGCCATCAGTGGGCTTTTTTTACCGAAGACCCCCTACGAGCAGTACTTC. Protein: CAISGLFLPKTPYEQYF.